The present entry profiles one T cell receptor (beta chain) with its context. TCRdb's table, derived via immunoSEQ multiplex PCR, lists solely in-frame clones and lacks some. The data hold approximately 300,000 clones, with over 85% observed a single time. This CDR3 region has 14 residues. Deletions cut 3 bases from V and 5 bases from J, with 14 bases between. Germline V gene data show CDR1 as SGHKS and CDR2 as YYEKEE (reference sequence). The data belong to a study of blood T cell repertoires in COVID-19. While infection was still active, Seattle patients were enrolled and then followed longitudinally.

Sequenced input: peripheral blood. The TCR sequence derives from a woman younger than 45 with COVID-19, enrolled during active disease. The rearrangement joins TRBV5-5 to TRBJ2-5; D might be TRBD2 (7 bases). The CDR3 here is CASSSAQGGETQYF. The CDR3 DNA sequence: TGTGCCAGCAGCTCCGCACAGGGAGGGGAGACCCAGTACTTC.